Presented here are 24 T cell receptor beta chains from one specimen sequenced in a study of cytomegalovirus exposure and HLA in healthy donors. 13 Jbeta primers and 60 Vbeta primers were used for the PCR. The table came from immunoSEQ multiplex PCR; TCRdb's copy has only in-frame clones and leaves some out. Across 50,000 to 60,000 clones, the top ten clones capture roughly 9.6% of the sample. The sample comprised PBMCs. These receptors originate from a woman in her forties or fifties in good health and CMV-seropositive.

The rearrangement uses TRBV7-6 and TRBJ1-1; D is possibly TRBD1 (6 bases). Germline V lookup: CDR1 SGHVS, CDR2 FNYEAQ. V lost 5 bases to trimming and J lost 0 bases, with 10 bases between them. The CDR3 is made up of 14 amino acids. The CDR3 sequence: CASSDGQMNTEAFF. The CDR3 nucleotides are TGTGCCAGCAGCGACGGACAGATGAACACTGAAGCTTTCTTT.

V usage is TRBV28 and J usage is TRBJ2-5; 11 bases are shared with TRBD2. Germline-derived CDR1 and CDR2 are MDHEN and SYDVKM. Trimming cost V 3 bases and J 1 base; bases outside gene matches: 4. CDR3 length equals 16 residues. CDR3 in amino acids: CASSLETSGTQETQYF. CDR3 in DNA: TGTGCCAGCAGTTTGGAGACTAGCGGGACCCAAGAGACCCAGTACTTC.

The J gene is TRBJ2-2, the V gene TRBV30, with a possible D match to TRBD1 (5 bases). CDR1 is GTSNPN and CDR2 is SVGIG in the germline V gene (reference sequence). The CDR3 covers 14 residues. V lost 3 bases, J lost 2 bases, and 10 bases lay in between. The CDR3 DNA reads as TGTGCCTGGAGGGATACAGGAAACACCGGGGAGCTGTTTTTT. This encodes CAWRDTGNTGELFF.

V is TRBV30 and J is TRBJ1-5; the D is unclear. The V end was cut by 2 bases, the J end by 5 bases, with 10 bases between. The CDR3 extends over 13 amino acids. CDR1 is GTSNPN and CDR2 is SVGIG in the germline V gene (reference sequence). CDR3 residues: CAWSIQIYQPQHF. CDR3 DNA sequence: TGTGCCTGGAGTATACAAATTTATCAGCCCCAGCATTTT.

The rearrangement links TRBV19 to TRBJ1-5; D gene uncertain. This CDR3 contains 15 residues. Germline values: CDR1 LNHDA, CDR2 SQIVND (reference sequence). Trimming cost V 4 bases and J 0 bases, with 10 bases left between them. Written as DNA, the CDR3 is TGTGCCAGTAGTAGGCAGGATTATAGCAATCAGCCCCAGCATTTT. Translated, it gives CASSRQDYSNQPQHF.

The chain employs TRBV19 and TRBJ2-1; 7 positions agree with TRBD2. V lost 4 bases to trimming and J lost 7 bases; unmatched junction nucleotides: 10. CDR3 length equals 15 residues. Germline assignment: CDR1 LNHDA and CDR2 SQIVND (reference sequence). CDR3 sequence reads: CASSRGEGRRNEQFF. In nucleotides, the CDR3 is TGTGCCAGTAGTAGGGGGGAGGGCCGGAGGAATGAGCAGTTCTTC.

The chain has TRBV9 and TRBJ2-3, with TRBD2 matching over 12 bases. The CDR3 contains 14 residues. Looked up from germline, CDR1 is SGDLS and CDR2 is YYNGEE. V was pared by 6 bases and J by 4 bases, with 3 bases of the junction left unmatched. CDR3 in DNA: TGTGCCAGCAACCTAGCGGGGGGGGCAGATACGCAGTATTTT. It translates to CASNLAGGADTQYF.

The J gene is TRBJ2-6, the V gene TRBV5-1; perhaps TRBD1 as D (5 bases). Trimming took off 3 bases at V and 2 bases at J, with 9 bases between the two ends. CDR1 is SGHRS, CDR2 YFSETQ, per germline. The CDR3 totals 15 residues. CDR3 sequence: CASSSTGTGANVLTF. The CDR3 DNA sequence: TGCGCCAGCAGCTCAACAGGCACTGGGGCCAACGTCCTGACTTTC.

The chain combines TRBV2 with TRBJ2-7; 7 bases agree with TRBD1. The ends lost 5 bases at V and 3 bases at J; junction bases unmatched: 13. Germline V gene data show CDR1 as SNHLY and CDR2 as FYNNEI. This CDR3 region has 16 residues. CDR3 DNA sequence: TGTGCCAGCAGTACAGCCGGGACAGCCAACTTCTACGAGCAGTACTTC. It is translated as CASSTAGTANFYEQYF.

The chain has TRBV28 and TRBJ2-4; D is possibly TRBD1 (6 bases). The V end was cut by 3 bases, the J end by 0 bases, with 15 bases between. The CDR3 totals 17 residues. In germline, CDR1 is MDHEN, CDR2 SYDVKM. CDR3 sequence (DNA): TGTGCCAGCAGTTTGGCAAGACAGGCTCTAGCCAAAAACATTCAGTACTTC. Translating it yields CASSLARQALAKNIQYF.

The chain uses TRBV6-6 and TRBJ2-7; a weak D match, TRBD2 (6 bases). V was shortened by 6 bases and J by 0 bases, with 15 bases between the two germline ends. This CDR3 has 15 residues. Germline V lookup: CDR1 MNHNY, CDR2 SVGAGI (reference sequence). The CDR3 loop reads CASSLWGDGSYEQYF. CDR3 DNA: TGTGCCAGCAGCCTCTGGGGGGACGGCTCCTACGAGCAGTACTTC.

The chain is built from TRBV2 and TRBJ2-3; 11 bases map to TRBD2. The germline gives CDR1 SNHLY, CDR2 FYNNEI. Trimming removed 4 bases from V and 4 bases from J; junction bases left unmatched: 7. This CDR3 spans 16 amino acids. The DNA of the CDR3 is TGTGCCAGCAGTGTCCGACTAGCGGGGATGGCAGATACGCAGTATTTT. Translated: CASSVRLAGMADTQYF.

This chain uses TRBV5-4 with TRBJ2-1; the match to TRBD2 covers 11 bases. The CDR3 totals 16 residues. Germline loops: CDR1 SGHNT, CDR2 YYREEE (reference sequence). The trim removed 5 bases at V and 3 bases at J, leaving 7 bases unmatched. The CDR3 loop reads CASRHGGLAGYNEQFF. In DNA, the CDR3 is TGTGCCAGCAGACATGGTGGACTAGCGGGCTACAATGAGCAGTTCTTC.

This sequence joins TRBV4-1 and TRBJ1-1, with TRBD1 as a possible D gene (6 bases). Germline loops: CDR1 MGHRA, CDR2 YSYEKL. Trimming left V 2 bases short and J 0 bases short, with 16 bases between. This CDR3 region has 17 residues. The CDR3: CASSQHRVVRMNTEAFF. CDR3 sequence (DNA): TGCGCCAGCAGCCAACACAGGGTGGTGAGAATGAACACTGAAGCTTTCTTT.

This chain connects TRBV5-1 to TRBJ2-4; possibly TRBD2 for D (6 bases). This CDR3 is 15 amino acids long. Germline V CDR1 and CDR2: SGHRS, YFSETQ. V was trimmed by 3 bases and J by 1 base, leaving 11 bases between them. CDR3 in DNA: TGCGCCAGCAGCTCCCTGGAGGGGGCCAAAAACATTCAGTACTTC. Protein: CASSSLEGAKNIQYF.

The V and J genes are TRBV2 and TRBJ2-7; D unresolved. In germline, CDR1 is SNHLY, CDR2 FYNNEI. The length of the CDR3 is 12 residues. Trimming pared 5 bases from V and 6 bases from J, leaving 11 bases between. CDR3 loop: CASSQSVREQYF. In nucleotides, the CDR3 is TGTGCCAGCAGTCAGTCAGTCCGCGAGCAGTACTTC.

The rearrangement joins TRBV30 to TRBJ1-1; D is perhaps TRBD1 (5 bases). CDR3 length: 12 residues. The V gene lost 4 bases and the J gene lost 11 bases, with 17 bases spanning the gap. Germline values: CDR1 GTSNPN, CDR2 SVGIG (reference sequence). The CDR3 bases are TGTGCCTGGACTTCCAGGGTGGGGGGGGCTTTCTTT. Protein: CAWTSRVGGAFF.

This sequence joins TRBV28 and TRBJ1-1, with unresolved D. V was trimmed by 6 bases and J by 3 bases, leaving 11 bases between them. The CDR3 is 13 residues long. Germline values: CDR1 MDHEN, CDR2 SYDVKM. In DNA, the CDR3 is TGTGCCAGCAGAAGAGGTGGCGACACTGAAGCTTTCTTT. It yields the protein CASRRGGDTEAFF.

The chain recombines TRBV4-3 with TRBJ1-1, with D possibly TRBD1 on 6 matching bases. There are 14 residues in the CDR3. CDR1 and CDR2 from the germline V gene are LGHNA and YSLEER. V was cut by 0 bases and J by 8 bases, with 13 bases left in between. DNA for the CDR3: TGCGCCAGCAGCCAAGACCCGACAGGCCACGAAGCTTTCTTT. Translating gives CASSQDPTGHEAFF.

The V gene is TRBV2, the J gene TRBJ2-7; the match to TRBD1 covers 10 bases. The CDR3 totals 14 residues. V was clipped by 4 bases and J by 4 bases; unmatched bases: 4. Per the germline V gene, CDR1 is SNHLY and CDR2 is FYNNEI. CDR3 bases: TGTGCCAGCAGTGGATGGGACAGGGGATACGAGCAGTACTTC. It translates to CASSGWDRGYEQYF.

This chain joins TRBV28 and TRBJ2-7; 8 bases agree with TRBD1. The germline V gene encodes CDR1 MDHEN and CDR2 SYDVKM. V lost 6 bases and J lost 6; bases outside the gene matches: 4. The CDR3 is made up of 12 amino acids. CDR3: CASRHDRGEQYF. CDR3 coding DNA: TGTGCCAGCAGACACGACAGGGGCGAGCAGTACTTC.

The rearrangement joins TRBV7-2 to TRBJ2-3; 15 bases map to TRBD2. This CDR3 is 18 amino acids long. In germline, CDR1 is SGHTA, CDR2 FQGNSA. Trimming cost V 0 bases and J 3 bases; bases outside gene matches: 4. The CDR3 DNA reads as TGTGCCAGCAGCTTAGCCCGGACTAGCGGGGGGGCTACAGATACGCAGTATTTT. Translation: CASSLARTSGGATDTQYF.

The chain uses TRBV5-6 and TRBJ1-5; 8 positions agree with TRBD1. CDR1 and CDR2 from the germline V gene are SGHDT and YYEEEE. The CDR3 contains 15 residues. The V and J ends lost 2 bases and 4 bases, in that order; junction bases with no gene match: 5. The CDR3 DNA sequence: TGTGCCAGCAGCTTTAATACAGGGGGAAATCAGCCCCAGCATTTT. Protein product: CASSFNTGGNQPQHF.

The chain has TRBV5-1 and TRBJ1-4; tentative D call: TRBD1 (6 bases). The V and J ends lost 0 bases and 6 bases respectively, with 9 bases between them. This CDR3 has 14 amino acids. Germline CDR1 reads SGHRS; CDR2 reads YFSETQ. CDR3 nucleotide sequence: TGCGCCAGCAGCTTGGTGGCAGGGGATGAAAAACTGTTTTTT. This codes for CASSLVAGDEKLFF.